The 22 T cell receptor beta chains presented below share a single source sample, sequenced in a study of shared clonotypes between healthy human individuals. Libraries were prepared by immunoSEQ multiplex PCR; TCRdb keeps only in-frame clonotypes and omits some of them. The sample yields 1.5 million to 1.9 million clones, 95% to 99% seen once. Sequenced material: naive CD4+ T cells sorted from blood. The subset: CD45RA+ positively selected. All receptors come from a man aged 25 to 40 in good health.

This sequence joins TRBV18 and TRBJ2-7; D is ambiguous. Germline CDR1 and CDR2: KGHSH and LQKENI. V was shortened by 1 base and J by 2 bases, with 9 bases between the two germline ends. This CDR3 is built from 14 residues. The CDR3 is CASSPLPPAYEQYF. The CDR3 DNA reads TGTGCCAGCTCACCACTTCCACCTGCCTACGAGCAGTACTTC. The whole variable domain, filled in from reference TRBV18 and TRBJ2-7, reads NAGVMQNPRHLVRRRGQEARLRCSPMKGHSHVYWYRQLPEEGLKFMVYLQKENIIDESGMPKERFSAEFPKEGPSILRIQQVVRGDSAAYFCASSPLPPAYEQYFGPGTRLTVT.

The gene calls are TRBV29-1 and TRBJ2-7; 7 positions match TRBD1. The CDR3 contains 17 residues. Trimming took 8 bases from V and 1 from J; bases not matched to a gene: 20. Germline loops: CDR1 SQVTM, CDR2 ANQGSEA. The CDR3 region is CSFPTPRPRGHSYEQYF. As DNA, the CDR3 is TGCAGCTTTCCCACCCCCCGACCAAGGGGGCATTCCTACGAGCAGTACTTC.

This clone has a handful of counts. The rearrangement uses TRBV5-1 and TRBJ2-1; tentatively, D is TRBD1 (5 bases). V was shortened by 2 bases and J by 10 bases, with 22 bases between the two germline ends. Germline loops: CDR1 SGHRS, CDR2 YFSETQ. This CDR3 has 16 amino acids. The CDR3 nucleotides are TGCGCCAGCAGCTTTTTAGGGGCGCAAGCTAGGGAAGAGCAGTTCTTC. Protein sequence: CASSFLGAQAREEQFF.

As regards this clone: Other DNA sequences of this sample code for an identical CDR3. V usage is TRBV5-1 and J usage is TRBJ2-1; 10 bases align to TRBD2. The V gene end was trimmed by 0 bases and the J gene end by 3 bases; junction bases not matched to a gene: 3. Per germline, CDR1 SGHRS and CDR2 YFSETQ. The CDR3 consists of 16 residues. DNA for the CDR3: TGCGCCAGCAGCTTGGGTCTAGCGGGAGTCTACAATGAGCAGTTCTTC. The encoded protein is CASSLGLAGVYNEQFF.

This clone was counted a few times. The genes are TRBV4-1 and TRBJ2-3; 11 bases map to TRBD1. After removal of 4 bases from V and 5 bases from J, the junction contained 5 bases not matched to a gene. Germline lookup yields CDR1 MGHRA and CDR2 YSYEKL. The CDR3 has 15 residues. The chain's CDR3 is CASSLGQGALDTQYF. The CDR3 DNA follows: TGCGCCAGCAGCCTTGGACAGGGGGCTTTAGATACGCAGTATTTT.

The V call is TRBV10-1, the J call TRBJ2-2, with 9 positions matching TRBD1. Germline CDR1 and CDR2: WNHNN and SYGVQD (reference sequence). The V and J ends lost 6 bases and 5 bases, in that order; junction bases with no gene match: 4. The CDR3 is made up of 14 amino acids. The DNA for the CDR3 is TGCGCCAGCAGGGGGGACAGGGAGACCGGGGAGCTGTTTTTT. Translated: CASRGDRETGELFF.

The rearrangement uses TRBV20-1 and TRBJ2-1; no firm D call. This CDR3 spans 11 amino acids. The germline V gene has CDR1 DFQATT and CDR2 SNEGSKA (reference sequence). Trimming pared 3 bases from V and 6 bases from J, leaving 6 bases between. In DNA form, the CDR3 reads TGCAGTGCTAGTTCAACCAATGAGCAGTTCTTC. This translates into CSASSTNEQFF.

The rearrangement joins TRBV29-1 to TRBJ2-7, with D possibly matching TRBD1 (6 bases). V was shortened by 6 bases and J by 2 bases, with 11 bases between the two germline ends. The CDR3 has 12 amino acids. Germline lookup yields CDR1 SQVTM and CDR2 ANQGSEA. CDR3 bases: TGCAGCGTCCGGGACAATGCCTACGAGCAGTACTTC. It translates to CSVRDNAYEQYF.

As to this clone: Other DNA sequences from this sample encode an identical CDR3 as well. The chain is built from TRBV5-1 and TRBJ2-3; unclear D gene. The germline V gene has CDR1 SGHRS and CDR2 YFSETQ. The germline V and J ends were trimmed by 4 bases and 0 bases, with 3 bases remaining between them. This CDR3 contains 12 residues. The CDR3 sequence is CASSISTDTQYF. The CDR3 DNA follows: TGCGCCAGCAGCATAAGCACAGATACGCAGTATTTT.

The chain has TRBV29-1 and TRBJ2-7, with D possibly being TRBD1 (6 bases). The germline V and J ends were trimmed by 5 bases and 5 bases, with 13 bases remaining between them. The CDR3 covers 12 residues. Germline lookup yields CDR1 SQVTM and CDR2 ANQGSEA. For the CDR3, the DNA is TGCAGCGTTCAAGGGGGTTTCCACGAGCAGTACTTC. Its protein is CSVQGGFHEQYF.

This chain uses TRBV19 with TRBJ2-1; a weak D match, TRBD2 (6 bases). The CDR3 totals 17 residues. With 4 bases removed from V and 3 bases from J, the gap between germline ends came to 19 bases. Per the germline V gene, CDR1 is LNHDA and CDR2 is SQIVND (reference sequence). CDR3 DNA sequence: TGTGCCAGTAGTAGGGCGGGATCTCGCTGGAACTACAATGAGCAGTTCTTC. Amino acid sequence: CASSRAGSRWNYNEQFF.

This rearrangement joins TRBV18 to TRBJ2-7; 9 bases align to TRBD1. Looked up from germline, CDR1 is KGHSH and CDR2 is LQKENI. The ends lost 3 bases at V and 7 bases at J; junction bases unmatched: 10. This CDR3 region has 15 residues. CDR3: CASSPPDRGGGEQYF. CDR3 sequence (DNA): TGTGCCAGCTCACCTCCGGACAGGGGCGGTGGGGAGCAGTACTTC.

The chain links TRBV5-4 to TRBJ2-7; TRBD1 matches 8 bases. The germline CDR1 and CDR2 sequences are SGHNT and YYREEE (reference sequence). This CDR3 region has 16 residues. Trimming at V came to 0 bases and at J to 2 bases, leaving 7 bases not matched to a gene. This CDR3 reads CASSLVGRGQPYEQYF. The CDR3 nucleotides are TGTGCCAGCAGCTTGGTTGGCAGGGGGCAACCCTACGAGCAGTACTTC.

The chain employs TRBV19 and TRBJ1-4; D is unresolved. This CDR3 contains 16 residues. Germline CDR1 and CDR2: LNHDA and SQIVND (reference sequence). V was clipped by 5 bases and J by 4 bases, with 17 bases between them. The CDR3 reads CASSSTGRTGNEKLFF. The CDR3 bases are TGTGCCAGTAGTTCGACCGGGAGAACTGGTAATGAAAAACTGTTTTTT. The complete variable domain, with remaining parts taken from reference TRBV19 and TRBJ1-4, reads DGGITQSPKYLFRKEGQNVTLSCEQNLNHDAMYWYRQDPGQGLRLIYYSQIVNDFQKGDIAEGYSVSREKKESFPLTVTSAQKNPTAFYLCASSSTGRTGNEKLFFGSGTQLSVL.

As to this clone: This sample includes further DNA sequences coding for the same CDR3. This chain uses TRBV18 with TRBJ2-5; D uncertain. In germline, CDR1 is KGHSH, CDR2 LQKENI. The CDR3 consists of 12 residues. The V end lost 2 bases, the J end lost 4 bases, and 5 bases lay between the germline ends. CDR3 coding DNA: TGTGCCAGCTCACCAGGATCAGAGACCCAGTACTTC. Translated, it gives CASSPGSETQYF.

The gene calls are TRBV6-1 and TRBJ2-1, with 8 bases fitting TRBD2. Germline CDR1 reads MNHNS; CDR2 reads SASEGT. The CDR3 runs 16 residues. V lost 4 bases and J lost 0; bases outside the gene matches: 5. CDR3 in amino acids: CASSVTGTSSYNEQFF. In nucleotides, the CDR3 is TGTGCCAGCAGTGTGACCGGGACTAGCTCCTACAATGAGCAGTTCTTC.

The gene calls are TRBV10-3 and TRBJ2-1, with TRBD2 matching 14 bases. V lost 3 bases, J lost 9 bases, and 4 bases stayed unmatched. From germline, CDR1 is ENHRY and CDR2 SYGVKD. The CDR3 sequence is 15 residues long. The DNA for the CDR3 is TGTGCCATCAGTGAAGGACTAGCGGGAGGTCGTGAGCAGTTCTTC. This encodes CAISEGLAGGREQFF.

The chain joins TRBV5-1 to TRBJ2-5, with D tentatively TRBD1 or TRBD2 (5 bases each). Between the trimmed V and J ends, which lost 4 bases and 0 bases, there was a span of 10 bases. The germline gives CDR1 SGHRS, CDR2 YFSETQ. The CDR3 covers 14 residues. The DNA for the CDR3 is TGCGCCAGCAGCATGGGACCTGACCAAGAGACCCAGTACTTC. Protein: CASSMGPDQETQYF.

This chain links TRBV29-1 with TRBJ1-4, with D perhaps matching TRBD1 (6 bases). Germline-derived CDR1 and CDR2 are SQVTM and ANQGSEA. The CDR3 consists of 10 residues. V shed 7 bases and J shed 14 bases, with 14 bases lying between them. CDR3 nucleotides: TGCAGCGCCGAGGGGGAGAACCTGTTTTTT. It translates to CSAEGENLFF.

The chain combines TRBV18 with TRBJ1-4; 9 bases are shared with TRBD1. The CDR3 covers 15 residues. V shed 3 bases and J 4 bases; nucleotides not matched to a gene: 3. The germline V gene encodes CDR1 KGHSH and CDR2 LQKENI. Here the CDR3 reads CASSPWTGVNEKLFF. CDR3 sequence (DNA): TGTGCCAGCTCACCCTGGACAGGGGTTAATGAAAAACTGTTTTTT.

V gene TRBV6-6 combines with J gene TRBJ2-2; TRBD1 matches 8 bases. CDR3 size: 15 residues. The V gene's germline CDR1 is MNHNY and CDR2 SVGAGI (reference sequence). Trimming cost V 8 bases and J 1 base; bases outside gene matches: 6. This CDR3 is CASALGQGNTGELFF. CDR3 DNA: TGTGCCAGCGCCCTAGGACAGGGGAACACCGGGGAGCTGTTTTTT.

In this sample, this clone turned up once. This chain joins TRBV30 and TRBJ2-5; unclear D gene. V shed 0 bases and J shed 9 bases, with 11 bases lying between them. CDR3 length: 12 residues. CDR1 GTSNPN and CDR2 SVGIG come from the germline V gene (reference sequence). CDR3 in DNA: TGTGCCTGGAGTGTAGGGCCCGGGCCCCAGTACTTC. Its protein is CAWSVGPGPQYF.